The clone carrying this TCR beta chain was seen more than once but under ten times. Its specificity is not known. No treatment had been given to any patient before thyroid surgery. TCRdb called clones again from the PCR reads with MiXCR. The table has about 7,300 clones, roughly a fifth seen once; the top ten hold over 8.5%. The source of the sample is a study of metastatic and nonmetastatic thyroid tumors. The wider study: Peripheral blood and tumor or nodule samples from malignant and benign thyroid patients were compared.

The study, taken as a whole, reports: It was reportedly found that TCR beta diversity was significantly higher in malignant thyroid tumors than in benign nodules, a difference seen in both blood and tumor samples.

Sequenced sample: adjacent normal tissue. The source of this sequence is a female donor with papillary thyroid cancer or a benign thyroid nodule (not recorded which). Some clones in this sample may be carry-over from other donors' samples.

CDR3 sequence: CASSDYTGGEKETQYF. DNA of the CDR3: TGTGCCAGCAGTGACTATACAGGGGGCGAAAAAGAGACCCAGTACTTC. The chain has TRBV27 and TRBJ2-5; 9 bases fit TRBD1. There are 16 residues in the CDR3. Trimming removed 5 bases from V and 3 bases from J; junction bases left unmatched: 10. The germline V gene encodes CDR1 MNHEY and CDR2 SMNVEV (reference sequence).